A single sample gave rise to the 20 T cell receptor beta chains below, sequenced in a study of memory B cells and T cells in multiple sclerosis (dated by TCRdb to about 2018). After CFSE-labeled PBMCs were cultured without any stimulus, the autoproliferating (CFSEdim) and non-proliferating (CFSEhi) T cell fractions were each sequenced on their own. In total, some 47 million CFSE-labeled PBMCs were cultured without stimulus for 6 to 8 days, after which replicate wells were pooled. Their target antigens are unknown. The library was obtained by the immunoSEQ multiplex PCR assay. TCRdb provides this immuneACCESS table in a form limited to in-frame rearrangements. Some clones are lacking; in checked studies, under half of them reflect an unresolved V gene, and why the rest are absent is not known. For this sample the table gives 46,000 or so clones, of which around 80% were detected only once. The biggest ten clones account for 0.85% to 1.3% of the sample.

Specimen: PBMCs from blood kept in culture. These receptors originate from a human donor with multiple sclerosis.

This rearrangement joins TRBV7-2 to TRBJ2-1, with TRBD1 identical over 8 bases. Germline CDR1 SGHTA, CDR2 FQGNSA. The CDR3 has 17 amino acids. The junction had 12 bases not matched to a gene; V was cut back by 5 bases and J by 3 bases. CDR3 sequence: CASSVTPRGTGYNEQFF. The CDR3 DNA reads TGTGCCAGCAGCGTCACCCCCCGGGGGACAGGCTACAATGAGCAGTTCTTC.

The genes are TRBV19 and TRBJ1-5; maybe TRBD1 (5 bases). This CDR3 is built from 15 residues. Germline-derived CDR1 and CDR2 are LNHDA and SQIVND (reference sequence). V shed 0 bases and J shed 11 bases, with 17 bases lying between them. The CDR3, as DNA: TGTGCCAGTAGTATAGACCTCGGGGGGACTGCGGCCCAGCATTTT. Residues: CASSIDLGGTAAQHF. Together with reference TRBV19 and TRBJ1-5, the CDR3 gives the full variable domain: DGGITQSPKYLFRKEGQNVTLSCEQNLNHDAMYWYRQDPGQGLRLIYYSQIVNDFQKGDIAEGYSVSREKKESFPLTVTSAQKNPTAFYLCASSIDLGGTAAQHFGDGTRLSIL.

The rearrangement joins TRBV4-2 to TRBJ1-5; D uncertain. Germline CDR1 and CDR2: LGHNA and YNFKEQ. Trimming removed 4 bases from V and 2 bases from J, with 12 bases in between. The CDR3 is 15 residues long. As DNA, the CDR3 is TGTGCCAGCAGCCCCACCCTAGGCGGCAATCAGCCCCAGCATTTT. Translation gives CASSPTLGGNQPQHF.

The chain couples TRBV18 to TRBJ2-1; tentatively, D is TRBD1 (6 bases). With 0 bases removed from V and 3 bases from J, the gap between germline ends came to 9 bases. Germline V gives CDR1 KGHSH, CDR2 LQKENI. The CDR3 spans 15 residues. The CDR3 here is CASSPPQGLYNEQFF. The CDR3 DNA is TGTGCCAGCTCACCACCACAGGGTCTCTACAATGAGCAGTTCTTC.

The chain has TRBV7-2 and TRBJ2-1; no reliable D call. The CDR3 extends over 16 amino acids. Germline loops: CDR1 SGHTA, CDR2 FQGNSA. Trimming stripped 0 bases from V and 4 bases from J, with 13 bases between. The CDR3 region is CASSLAKGVRYNEQFF. The CDR3 DNA follows: TGTGCCAGCAGCTTAGCGAAGGGCGTCCGTTACAATGAGCAGTTCTTC. Full variable domain (rest looked up from reference TRBV7-2 and TRBJ2-1): GAGVSQSPSNKVTEKGKDVELRCDPISGHTALYWYRQSLGQGLEFLIYFQGNSAPDKSGLPSDRFSAERTGGSVSTLTIQRTQQEDSAVYLCASSLAKGVRYNEQFFGPGTRLTVL.

The chain employs TRBV29-1 and TRBJ2-2, with 9 bases identical to TRBD2. J gave up 0 bases and V 6 bases, and 5 bases lay outside the gene matches. Looked up from germline, CDR1 is SQVTM and CDR2 is ANQGSEA. The CDR3 spans 15 residues. The CDR3 DNA sequence: TGCAGCGTCGTAGCGGGGGTCTCGAACACCGGGGAGCTGTTTTTT. Translation gives CSVVAGVSNTGELFF.

This CDR3 reads CASSLLLGQGDYEQYF. CDR3 nucleotides: TGTGCCAGCAGCTTGTTACTGGGCCAGGGTGACTACGAGCAGTACTTC. This chain connects TRBV5-5 to TRBJ2-7; a possible D gene is TRBD1 (5 bases). The ends were cut back, 1 base at V and 3 bases at J, with 17 bases in the middle. The V gene's germline CDR1 is SGHKS and CDR2 YYEKEE (reference sequence). The CDR3 runs 16 residues.

This clone came up a few times. The chain carries TRBV19 and TRBJ1-5; possible D gene TRBD1, 6 bases. Trimming cost V 6 bases and J 5 bases, with 14 bases left between them. This CDR3 comprises 14 residues. Germline-derived CDR1 and CDR2 are LNHDA and SQIVND (reference sequence). The CDR3 coding sequence is TGTGCCAGTAGGGGGATGGGGGGCCATCAGCCCCAGCATTTT. Translated: CASRGMGGHQPQHF. The entire variable domain, with the rest obtained from reference TRBV19 and TRBJ1-5, is as follows: DGGITQSPKYLFRKEGQNVTLSCEQNLNHDAMYWYRQDPGQGLRLIYYSQIVNDFQKGDIAEGYSVSREKKESFPLTVTSAQKNPTAFYLCASRGMGGHQPQHFGDGTRLSIL.

The chain joins TRBV10-2 to TRBJ1-2; D gene ambiguous. The CDR3 spans 13 residues. Germline CDR1 reads WSHSY; CDR2 reads SAAADI. V lost 3 bases to trimming and J lost 1 base, with 6 bases between them. CDR3 nucleotides: TGCGCCAGCAGTGAATTAAGTAACTATGGCTACACCTTC. It yields the protein CASSELSNYGYTF.

The chain couples TRBV5-6 to TRBJ2-1, with D unclear. V was pared by 0 bases and J by 7 bases, with 5 bases between. The CDR3 runs 12 residues. The germline V gene encodes CDR1 SGHDT and CDR2 YYEEEE. CDR3 in amino acids: CASSLGWNEQFF. CDR3 DNA: TGTGCCAGCAGCTTGGGTTGGAATGAGCAGTTCTTC.

The table lists this clone with a few counts. The rearrangement uses TRBV28 and TRBJ2-2; 7 bases match TRBD1. This CDR3 comprises 14 residues. Germline loops: CDR1 MDHEN, CDR2 SYDVKM. V lost 4 bases, J lost 1 base, and 0 bases stayed unmatched. CDR3 sequence (DNA): TGTGCCAGCAGTTCAGGGGGGAACACCGGGGAGCTGTTTTTT. This encodes CASSSGGNTGELFF. Full variable domain (outside the CDR3, taken from reference TRBV28 and TRBJ2-2): DVKVTQSSRYLVKRTGEKVFLECVQDMDHENMFWYRQDPGLGLRLIYFSYDVKMKEKGDIPEGYSVSREKKERFSLILESASTNQTSMYLCASSSGGNTGELFFGEGSRLTVL.

This clone was seen a single time. J is TRBJ2-7 and V is TRBV30, with TRBD2 matching over 8 bases. The CDR3 has 11 residues. Looked up from germline, CDR1 is GTSNPN and CDR2 is SVGIG (reference sequence). With 8 bases clipped from V and 2 bases from J, the junction kept 2 bases outside the gene matches. The CDR3 nucleotides are TGTGCCCGGGGGGGGGCCTACGAGCAGTACTTC. This encodes CARGGAYEQYF.

This clone was recorded only once. The chain links TRBV27 to TRBJ2-7; TRBD1 agrees at 8 bases. V shed 3 bases, J shed 2 bases, and the junction held 6 bases outside the gene matches. Germline V gene data show CDR1 as MNHEY and CDR2 as SMNVEV (reference sequence). The CDR3 sequence is 15 residues long. Here the CDR3 reads CASSFQGAPTYEQYF. Written as DNA, the CDR3 is TGTGCCAGCAGTTTCCAGGGGGCACCCACCTACGAGCAGTACTTC.

V usage is TRBV27 and J usage is TRBJ2-3, with 7 bases fitting TRBD2. The CDR3 is 12 residues long. After removal of 6 bases from V and 4 bases from J, the junction contained 1 base not matched to a gene. CDR1 MNHEY and CDR2 SMNVEV come from the germline V gene (reference sequence). The CDR3 sequence: CASSGLADTQYF. For the CDR3, the DNA is TGTGCCAGCAGCGGACTAGCAGATACGCAGTATTTT.

The CDR3 DNA follows: TGTGCCAGTAGTTATAAAGGGACAGGGGGCTCCTACAATGAGCAGTTCTTC. The encoded protein is CASSYKGTGGSYNEQFF. The rearrangement joins TRBV19 to TRBJ2-1; 11 bases agree with TRBD1. The CDR3 length is 17 residues. Trimming at V came to 5 bases and at J to 0 bases, leaving 6 bases not matched to a gene. Germline V gene sequence: CDR1 LNHDA, CDR2 SQIVND (reference sequence).

This clone came up once. The chain has TRBV5-1 and TRBJ2-5, with 8 positions matching TRBD1. Germline CDR1 SGHRS, CDR2 YFSETQ. This CDR3 is built from 14 residues. J was trimmed by 2 bases and V by 1 base; bases with no gene match: 1. Here the CDR3 DNA reads TGCGCCAGCAGCTTGACAGGGGGGCAAGAGACCCAGTACTTC. Its translation is CASSLTGGQETQYF.

Note on this clone: This likely comes from a read error, as the CDR3 has no conserved phenylalanine or tryptophan at its end. V gene TRBV19 combines with J gene TRBJ2-2, with TRBD2 matching 11 bases. The ends lost 6 bases at V and 8 bases at J; junction bases unmatched: 11. This CDR3 is built from 16 residues. Germline CDR1 is LNHDA and CDR2 is SQIVND (reference sequence). This chain's CDR3 is CASRLTSGARGGELFS. The CDR3 DNA reads as TGTGCCAGTAGGCTGACTAGCGGGGCCCGGGGAGGGGAGCTGTTTTCT.

This clone appeared a few times. The CDR3 sequence: CASSYSAGNGYTF. CDR3 coding DNA: TGTGCCAGCAGTTACTCAGCCGGGAATGGCTACACCTTC. The J gene is TRBJ1-2, the V gene TRBV6-6; D gene uncertain. The CDR3 has 13 amino acids. Deletions cut 0 bases from V and 6 bases from J, with 8 bases between. Germline lookup yields CDR1 MNHNY and CDR2 SVGAGI (reference sequence).

The chain combines TRBV27 with TRBJ2-3, with a possible D match to TRBD2 (5 bases). The CDR3 loop spans 14 amino acids. Trimming took off 5 bases at V and 6 bases at J, with 15 bases between the two ends. Germline assignment: CDR1 MNHEY and CDR2 SMNVEV (reference sequence). The CDR3 sequence is CASSPDWAADTQYF. In nucleotides, the CDR3 is TGTGCCAGCAGTCCGGACTGGGCGGCGGATACGCAGTATTTT.

For this clone: One end of the junction is discordant with germline, which a read error may explain. The chain combines TRBV28 with TRBJ1-5, with D uncertain. Germline lookup yields CDR1 MDHEN and CDR2 SYDVKM. The CDR3 is 12 amino acids. CDR3 in amino acids: CASSLRRRSPAF. The DNA for the CDR3 is TGTGCCAGCAGTTTACGACGGCGAAGTCCCGCATTT.